The subject of this entry is one TCR beta chain. This CDR3 spans 16 amino acids. The germline CDR1 and CDR2 sequences are SGDLS and YYNGEE. V was shortened by 5 bases and J by 4 bases, with 20 bases between the two germline ends. The sample is drawn from a study of T cells after somatic rescue of genetic block. Assay: immunoSEQ multiplex PCR; the TCRdb copy retains only in-frame clones and omits some. The profile shows tens of thousands of clones, 85% to 95% of them singletons. The sequencing input was peripheral blood mononuclear cells (PBMCs). The clonotype was recovered from a man aged 40-55 years. V is TRBV9 and J is TRBJ2-3; D tentatively reads TRBD1 or TRBD2 (6 bases each). This CDR3 is CASSLMWGAWADTQYF. In nucleotides, the CDR3 is TGTGCCAGCAGTCTAATGTGGGGGGCCTGGGCAGATACGCAGTATTTT. Full variable domain (rest looked up from reference TRBV9 and TRBJ2-3): DSGVTQTPKHLITATGQRVTLRCSPRSGDLSVYWYQQSLDQGLQFLIQYYNGEERAKGNILERFSAQQFPDLHSELNLSSLELGDSALYFCASSLMWGAWADTQYFGPGTRLTVL.